A single sample gave rise to the 27 T cell receptor beta chains below, sequenced in a study of molecular identifiers for immune sequencing clone quantification listed by TCRdb under 2018. The receptor library was made with PCR. The sample was run on a NextSeq 500. TCRdb took the public reads, trimmed them with fastp at Q25, ran MiXCR for clone calling and kept in-frame beta chains. Here each entry gathers all rows of one CDR3 protein and keeps the most common genes and DNA. For this sample there are approximately 550,000 distinct CDR3 sequences; approximately 25% appear just once. The ten largest make up around 0.78% of the sample. Sequencing used naive CD8+ T cells from blood, with Jurkat cell RNA spiked in. The cell subset or site tag for this specimen amounts to: FACS-sorted CD8+CD4-CCR7+CD45RA+ naive T cells. All receptors come from a human donor in good health. Some libraries in this study had Jurkat cell RNA spiked in.

In its sample, this clonotype was seen a few times. The chain uses TRBV4-1 and TRBJ2-3; TRBD2 aligns across 11 bases. In germline, CDR1 is MGHRA, CDR2 YSYEKL. V shed 0 bases, J shed 2 bases, and the junction held 7 bases outside the gene matches. This CDR3 has 18 residues. CDR3 nucleotide sequence: TGCGCCAGCAGCCAAGATAGAGTAGCGGGGGGGCCCACAGATACGCAGTATTTT. Translation gives CASSQDRVAGGPTDTQYF.

This clonotype was found a few times. A much larger clone sits a single nucleotide away, making a read error possible. V usage is TRBV7-9 and J usage is TRBJ2-3, with D possibly being TRBD1 (5 bases). Germline V gene lookup returns CDR1 SEHNR and CDR2 FQNEAQ (reference sequence). This CDR3 comprises 15 residues. The CDR3 spells CASSLVIQATATQYF. CDR3 nucleotides: TGTGCCAGCAGCTTAGTTATACAGGCCACAGCTACGCAGTATTTT.

About this clonotype: This may arise from a read error, as a much more abundant clone is one base away. The genes are TRBV11-2 and TRBJ2-1; D is unresolved. CDR3 length: 15 residues. Germline V gives CDR1 SGHAT, CDR2 FQNNGV. The CDR3 loop is CASSLLGNSYNERFF. The CDR3 DNA reads TGTGCCAGCAGCTTATTGGGTAACTCCTACAATGAGCGGTTCTTC.

This chain connects TRBV30 to TRBJ1-5; a weak D match, TRBD1 (5 bases). CDR3 length: 14 residues. V was cut by 1 base and J by 5 bases, with 12 bases left in between. Germline lookup yields CDR1 GTSNPN and CDR2 SVGIG (reference sequence). CDR3: CAWSEGQAHQPQHF. The CDR3 DNA reads TGTGCCTGGAGTGAGGGGCAGGCACATCAGCCCCAGCATTTT. Full variable domain (rest looked up from reference TRBV30 and TRBJ1-5): SQTIHQWPATLVQPVGSPLSLECTVEGTSNPNLYWYRQAAGRGLQLLFYSVGIGQISSEVPQNLSASRPQDRQFILSSKKLLLSDSGFYLCAWSEGQAHQPQHFGDGTRLSIL.

This clonotype appeared a few times. The rearrangement uses TRBV29-1 and TRBJ2-1; D possibly corresponds to TRBD1 (6 bases). The length of the CDR3 is 13 residues. Germline V gene lookup returns CDR1 SQVTM and CDR2 ANQGSEA. The germline V and J ends were trimmed by 3 bases and 8 bases, with 14 bases remaining between them. This CDR3 is CSVERAGEHEQFF. In DNA, the CDR3 is TGCAGCGTTGAGAGAGCAGGGGAGCATGAGCAGTTCTTC.

Details on this clonotype: A much larger clone lies one base from this, so it may be a read error. V is TRBV2 and J is TRBJ2-7; D is unresolved. Germline CDR1 reads SNHLY; CDR2 reads FYNNEI. The CDR3 is made up of 11 amino acids. V lost 8 bases and J lost 3, with 8 bases in between. Here the CDR3 DNA reads TGTGCCAGCGGACCGGACTACGAGCAGTACTTC. Its translation is CASGPDYEQYF. The variable domain in full, completed from reference TRBV2 and TRBJ2-7, reads EPEVTQTPSHQVTQMGQEVILRCVPISNHLYFYWYRQILGQKVEFLVSFYNNEISEKSEIFDDQFSVERPDGSNFTLKIRSTKLEDSAMYFCASGPDYEQYFGPGTRLTVT.

This clonotype was recorded at least ten times. The chain uses TRBV4-3 and TRBJ2-3; TRBD2 matches at 9 bases. Germline V gives CDR1 LGHNA, CDR2 YSLEER. This CDR3 is 16 amino acids long. V was pared by 3 bases and J by 4 bases, with 8 bases of the junction left unmatched. This chain's CDR3 is CASSQGAGGSPDTQYF. In DNA, the CDR3 is TGCGCCAGCAGCCAGGGAGCGGGAGGATCTCCAGATACGCAGTATTTT.

This clonotype was counted only a few times. V usage is TRBV24-1 and J usage is TRBJ2-1; D not certain. V was pared by 3 bases and J by 7 bases, with 3 bases between. The V gene's germline CDR1 is KGHDR and CDR2 SFDVKD. CDR3 length: 11 amino acids. For the CDR3, the DNA is TGTGCCACCAGTGATGGGAATGAGCAGTTCTTC. This sequence encodes CATSDGNEQFF.

The chain links TRBV6-6 to TRBJ2-1; D not certain. V was shortened by 5 bases and J by 7 bases, with 18 bases between the two germline ends. The CDR3 covers 15 residues. Germline values: CDR1 MNHNY, CDR2 SVGAGI (reference sequence). The CDR3 region has the DNA TGTGCCAGCAGTAACGACACGGTCTTTTTTAATGAGCAGTTCTTC. It is translated as CASSNDTVFFNEQFF.

The chain combines TRBV7-2 with TRBJ2-1; D might be TRBD2 (6 bases). V shed 5 bases and J shed 3 bases, with 14 bases lying between them. This CDR3 spans 15 amino acids. Germline V gene lookup returns CDR1 SGHTA and CDR2 FQGNSA. The CDR3: CASSPLGGCYNEQFF. Here the CDR3 DNA reads TGTGCCAGCAGCCCCCTGGGAGGCTGCTACAATGAGCAGTTCTTC.

This clonotype was seen only a few times. The chain employs TRBV7-2 and TRBJ2-4; perhaps TRBD2 as D (6 bases). Between the trimmed V and J ends, which lost 0 bases and 3 bases, there was a span of 12 bases. CDR1 and CDR2 from the germline V gene are SGHTA and FQGNSA. The length of the CDR3 is 16 residues. CDR3 sequence reads: CASSLAGRFGKNIQYF. In DNA, the CDR3 is TGTGCCAGCAGCTTAGCAGGGAGGTTCGGCAAAAACATTCAGTACTTC.

J is TRBJ2-1 and V is TRBV20-1; TRBD2 aligns across 8 bases. Germline CDR1 and CDR2: DFQATT and SNEGSKA (reference sequence). Trimming at V came to 3 bases and at J to 10 bases, leaving 2 bases not matched to a gene. The CDR3 totals 11 residues. The CDR3 loop is CSASRTSEQFF. CDR3 sequence (DNA): TGCAGTGCTAGCAGGACTAGCGAGCAGTTCTTC.

This clonotype occurred many times. The rearrangement joins TRBV5-1 to TRBJ2-5; TRBD1 or TRBD2 may be the D gene (5 bases each). V was cut by 4 bases and J by 2 bases, with 18 bases left in between. Germline-derived CDR1 and CDR2 are SGHRS and YFSETQ. This CDR3 has 16 amino acids. CDR3 amino acids: CASSAFGTTYQETQYF. In nucleotides, the CDR3 is TGCGCCAGCAGCGCCTTCGGGACCACTTATCAAGAGACCCAGTACTTC.

The gene calls are TRBV5-1 and TRBJ2-7; no clear D gene. The CDR3 totals 14 residues. Trimming pared 1 base from V and 0 bases from J, leaving 8 bases between. Germline CDR1 reads SGHRS; CDR2 reads YFSETQ. In nucleotides, the CDR3 is TGCGCCAGCAGCTTGTCTACCGACTCCTACGAGCAGTACTTC. It translates to CASSLSTDSYEQYF.

V and J are TRBV30 and TRBJ2-7; D remains ambiguous. This CDR3 has 13 residues. Germline lookup yields CDR1 GTSNPN and CDR2 SVGIG (reference sequence). The V end was cut by 4 bases, the J end by 7 bases, with 17 bases between. The CDR3 region has the DNA TGTGCCTGGAATACCGGATCGAACGGGGAGCAGTACTTC. Protein product: CAWNTGSNGEQYF.

Turning to this clonotype: One base away lies a much larger clone, so this may be a sequencing read error. The CDR3 nucleotides are TGTGCCAGCAGCGTACACCCAGTCAGGAGTGATAATGAAAAACTGTTTTTT. Translation: CASSVHPVRSDNEKLFF. The rearrangement uses TRBV9 and TRBJ1-4; D uncertain. The CDR3 runs 17 residues. The germline V gene has CDR1 SGDLS and CDR2 YYNGEE. V lost 1 base, J lost 4 bases, and 17 bases lay in between. Drawing the rest from reference TRBV9 and TRBJ1-4, the complete variable domain is DSGVTQTPKHLITATGQRVTLRCSPRSGDLSVYWYQQSLDQGLQFLIQYYNGEERAKGNILERFSAQQFPDLHSELNLSSLELGDSALYFCASSVHPVRSDNEKLFFGSGTQLSVL.

In its sample, this clonotype was seen many times. This chain joins TRBV24-1 and TRBJ2-3; D gene ambiguous. Germline CDR1 is KGHDR and CDR2 is SFDVKD. V dropped 9 bases and J dropped 3 bases, with 12 bases sitting between them. The CDR3 contains 13 residues. The CDR3 region has the DNA TGTGCCACCCTAGACCGGTTGACAGATACGCAGTATTTT. Its translation is CATLDRLTDTQYF.

This sequence joins TRBV5-6 and TRBJ2-7, with TRBD1 matching over 12 bases. The CDR3 is made up of 14 amino acids. The V gene end was trimmed by 6 bases and the J gene end by 9 bases; junction bases not matched to a gene: 10. Germline CDR1 reads SGHDT; CDR2 reads YYEEEE. DNA of the CDR3: TGTGCCAGCACCCCGGGACAGGGGGCAAGCGGGCAGTACTTC. Its translation is CASTPGQGASGQYF.

As regards this clonotype: This may be a read error, as it is one base from a much larger clone. V gene TRBV7-9 combines with J gene TRBJ2-3; TRBD1 agrees at 7 bases. This CDR3 is built from 19 residues. V was pared by 4 bases and J by 4 bases, with 20 bases of the junction left unmatched. Germline loops: CDR1 SEHNR, CDR2 FQNEAQ (reference sequence). The DNA for the CDR3 is TGTGCCAGCAGCTCCCGACAGGGTGCGGCTACTAGTCGCGCAGATACGCAGTATTTT. As protein: CASSSRQGAATSRADTQYF.

A word on this clonotype: With a much larger clone just one base away, this may be a read error. This chain uses TRBV27 with TRBJ1-6; 9 bases fit TRBD1. CDR1 is MNHEY, CDR2 SMNVEV, per germline (reference sequence). Trimming at V came to 6 bases and at J to 1 base, leaving 1 base not matched to a gene. CDR3 length equals 15 residues. In DNA, the CDR3 is TGTGCCAGCAGGGGACAGGGATCCTATAATTCACCCCTCCACTTT. Residues: CASRGQGSYNSPLHF.

This clonotype was found a few times. The rearrangement links TRBV13 to TRBJ2-1; D is ambiguous. V was trimmed by 4 bases and J by 8 bases, leaving 9 bases between them. Germline V gives CDR1 PRHDT, CDR2 FYEKMQ (reference sequence). The CDR3 is 12 amino acids. The CDR3 loop reads CASSSYLHEQFF. The CDR3, as DNA: TGTGCCAGCAGCTCCTATTTACATGAGCAGTTCTTC.

On this clonotype itself: This may come from a read error, since a much larger clone is one base off. The gene calls are TRBV7-9 and TRBJ2-3; D may be TRBD1 (6 bases). The V end was cut by 3 bases, the J end by 0 bases, with 10 bases between. This CDR3 contains 15 residues. The germline gives CDR1 SEHNR, CDR2 FQNEAQ (reference sequence). The CDR3 reads CASSLWGRSTDTQYF. In DNA, the CDR3 is TGTGCCAGCAGCTTGTGGGGGCGTAGCACAGATACGCAGTATTTT.

The table lists this clonotype with many counts. The gene calls are TRBV28 and TRBJ2-7, with D maybe TRBD1 (5 bases). The CDR3 is 17 residues long. The ends were cut back, 5 bases at V and 7 bases at J, with 27 bases in the middle. CDR1 and CDR2 from the germline V gene are MDHEN and SYDVKM. The CDR3 sequence: CASSPPPLKGPFNEQYF. CDR3 in DNA: TGTGCCAGCAGTCCACCGCCACTCAAGGGGCCCTTCAATGAGCAGTACTTC.

This clonotype showed up just a few times. The chain employs TRBV10-3 and TRBJ1-2; 7 bases are shared with TRBD1. The germline V gene encodes CDR1 ENHRY and CDR2 SYGVKD. This CDR3 comprises 16 residues. V shed 3 bases, J shed 2 bases, and the junction held 9 bases outside the gene matches. The CDR3 coding sequence is TGTGCCATCAGTGATGGTAGGGGGACAGAGAACTATGGCTACACCTTC. Residues: CAISDGRGTENYGYTF.

A note on this clonotype: The germline gene is not matched at one end of the junction; a read error may be the cause. CDR3 loop: CASSTLRPPVRGYLVTEAFF. The CDR3 DNA follows: TGTGCTAGCAGCACACTAAGGCCGCCGGTCAGGGGTTATTTAGTCACTGAAGCTTTCTTT. The rearrangement joins TRBV5-6 to TRBJ1-1, with D possibly being TRBD1 (6 bases). The CDR3 is 20 amino acids. Germline V CDR1 and CDR2: SGHDT, YYEEEE.

The chain employs TRBV10-3 and TRBJ2-7, with D unresolved. This CDR3 spans 13 amino acids. The V end lost 4 bases, the J end lost 1 base, and 8 bases lay between the germline ends. Germline lookup yields CDR1 ENHRY and CDR2 SYGVKD. The CDR3 spells CAISGGGSYEQYF. The CDR3 DNA is TGTGCCATCAGTGGTGGTGGGTCCTACGAGCAGTACTTC.

The V gene is TRBV5-6, the J gene TRBJ2-7; D uncertain. The germline V gene encodes CDR1 SGHDT and CDR2 YYEEEE. The CDR3 is 15 residues long. The germline V and J ends were trimmed by 1 base and 3 bases, with 14 bases remaining between them. The CDR3 sequence is CASSLFTSVDYEQYF. The CDR3 nucleotides are TGTGCCAGCAGCTTGTTTACGTCGGTGGACTACGAGCAGTACTTC.